This T cell receptor beta chain originates from a study of T cells in Graves' hyperthyroidism and ophthalmopathy. Study details: It was at initial diagnosis, before any treatment, that peripheral blood was collected. The study's findings and limits: Separating ophthalmopathy from stable hyperthyroidism was achieved by a 13 V-J model. Blood samples included most of the expanded thyroid clonotypes exceeding 0.001.

Graves' hyperthyroidism showing no ophthalmopathy progression within 18 months was considered stable. This clonotype was recorded many times. Its antigen is still unknown. Template material for amplifying TCR beta CDR3 regions consisted of RNA transcripts. Primed by the HTBI set, a first-round RT-PCR was run on the TCR CDR3. TCRdb processed the multiplex PCR reads anew with MiXCR; each CDR3 protein has one entry. The sample contains under 700,000 distinct CDR3 sequences, roughly a sixth of which appear only once. Sequenced sample: blood. The sequence came from a woman younger than 35 with Graves' hyperthyroidism.

CDR3 region: CASSLAGKPYEQYF. CDR3 bases: TGTGCCAGCAGCTTGGCGGGAAAGCCCTACGAGCAGTACTTC. The genes are TRBV7-2 and TRBJ2-7; D is possibly TRBD2 (6 bases). CDR3 length equals 14 residues. Germline CDR1 and CDR2: SGHTA and FQGNSA. Trimming left V 3 bases short and J 2 bases short, with 11 bases between.